This TCR beta chain was identified in a study of T cell responses to AZD1222 COVID-19 vaccine. Study results and caveats: Repertoires were obtained solely post-peak T cell response. CD4 TCRs linked to vaccination spanned spike, dominating at 160-218 and 743-854. Only a handful of people who got AZD1222 tested seropositive at baseline. Reports say nearly half of spike-specific TCRs go after unmutated variant regions.

V was cut by 1 base and J by 5 bases, with 11 bases left in between. Per germline, CDR1 SGHDN and CDR2 FVKESK. The length of the CDR3 is 14 residues. The assay was immunoSEQ multiplex PCR, and TCRdb's table has in-frame clones only and misses some. The profile covers roughly 110,000 clones, with about 86% appearing a single time and 10% to 15% taken by the ten largest. Of note for this clone: Its target is not known.

The chain recombines TRBV14 with TRBJ1-2; weak D call: TRBD1 (5 bases). The clonotype comes from an adult in good health. The sequenced sample was peripheral blood, obtained on day 0 of AZD1222 vaccination. The CDR3 loop reads CASSQARTRYGYTF. As DNA, the CDR3 is TGTGCCAGCAGCCAAGCGCGGACAAGGTATGGCTACACCTTC.